This TCR beta chain was identified during a study of blood T cells in healthy people across ages. Study-wide results and limits: Across the age range, TCR beta diversity per million T cells fell in a roughly linear way.

This clonotype was seen only once. Its specificity is unknown. Next came a second PCR, run for about 6 to 12 cycles, which used a sample-barcoded 5' primer along with a J-beta primer mix. TCRdb re-called the 5' RACE reads with MiXCR, one entry per CDR3 protein. There are 1.5 million to 2 million distinct CDR3 sequences in the sample; just under 50% occur only once, and less than 2.5% lies in the top ten. Sequencing was carried out using blood. This receptor was identified in a woman aged 40 to 50 in good health.

As DNA, the CDR3 is TGTGCCAGCTGCCGGGACAGCGTCTACGAGCAGTACTTC. Its translation is CASCRDSVYEQYF. The chain has TRBV6-1 and TRBJ2-7, with 7 bases matching TRBD1. The trim removed 8 bases at V and 3 bases at J, leaving 7 bases unmatched. Germline V gene data show CDR1 as MNHNS and CDR2 as SASEGT. This CDR3 has 13 amino acids.